This T cell receptor (beta chain) was retrieved from a study of early T cells in non-severe SARS-CoV-2 infection. Background on the study: Sequencing targeted bulk RNA from unsorted whole blood, leaving chains unpaired.

General study results and limits: Private and CD4 specificities were missed by VDJdb matching, which favored anti-spike CD8 responses.

There are 15 residues in the CDR3. CDR1 is LNHDA, CDR2 SQIVND, per germline (reference sequence). V lost 4 bases and J lost 5; bases outside the gene matches: 7. Separate cDNA molecules each had unique molecular identifiers attached to them. TCRdb reprocessed the 5' RACE reads via MiXCR and lists one record per CDR3 protein. The repertoire holds some 100,000 distinct CDR3 sequences, with roughly 14% as singletons. This clonotype was counted between two and nine times. Its antigen is not known. The TCR sequence derives from an adult who was a healthcare worker with PCR-confirmed SARS-CoV-2 infection or an uninfected control (not recorded which). The chain employs TRBV19 and TRBJ2-3; 9 nucleotides align to TRBD1. Sequences were obtained from whole blood. Here the CDR3 DNA reads TGTGCCAGTAGTAGGTACCCGGACAGGGGAGATACGCAGTATTTT. Protein: CASSRYPDRGDTQYF.